This note documents a single T cell receptor beta chain sequence. Its specificity is not known. This record belongs to a study of cytomegalovirus exposure and HLA in healthy donors. Study context: Unique TCR beta sequences numbering around 110 million came from 150 million to 200 million T cells in an earlier analysis. Assignment to the Caucasian-associated ancestry cluster applied to about 80% of the approximately 390 genotyped donors.

Whole-study results and caveats: Data from an earlier analysis indicated that most TCR beta V segments were productive either about 90% or about 30% of the time. It was in a later analysis that TCR association rates were seen to vary by HLA locus, highest for DRB1 and lowest for HLA-C.

The CDR3 extends over 11 amino acids. Trimming pared 5 bases from V and 5 bases from J, leaving 6 bases between. The germline V gene encodes CDR1 SGHAT and CDR2 FQDESV (reference sequence). In the PCR, 60 Vbeta and 13 Jbeta primers were used. The repertoire was sequenced with immunoSEQ multiplex PCR; TCRdb's copy has only in-frame clones and lacks some. The table includes some 150,000 clones, around 80% detected once. The sequencing input was PBMCs. The rearrangement joins TRBV11-1 to TRBJ2-5, with D hard to call. The origin of this receptor is a man aged 40-49 years in good health and CMV-seronegative. This CDR3 is CASSLGETQYF. The DNA of the CDR3 is TGTGCCAGCAGCCTCGGGGAGACCCAGTACTTC.